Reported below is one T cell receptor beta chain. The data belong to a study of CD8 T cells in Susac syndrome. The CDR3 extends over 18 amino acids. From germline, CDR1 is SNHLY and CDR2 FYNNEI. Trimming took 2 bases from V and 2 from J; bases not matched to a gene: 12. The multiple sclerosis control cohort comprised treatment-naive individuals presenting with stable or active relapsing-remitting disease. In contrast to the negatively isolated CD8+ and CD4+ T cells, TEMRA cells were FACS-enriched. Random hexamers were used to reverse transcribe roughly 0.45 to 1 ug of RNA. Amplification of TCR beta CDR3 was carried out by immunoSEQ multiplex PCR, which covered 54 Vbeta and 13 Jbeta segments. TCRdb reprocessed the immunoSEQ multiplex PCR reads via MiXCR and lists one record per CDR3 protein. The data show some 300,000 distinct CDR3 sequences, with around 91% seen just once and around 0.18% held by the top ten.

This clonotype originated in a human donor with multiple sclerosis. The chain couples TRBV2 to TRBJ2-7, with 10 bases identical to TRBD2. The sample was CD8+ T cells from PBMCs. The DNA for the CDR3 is TGTGCCAGCAGTGAATATAGGACTAGCGGCCAGGGGGCCTACGAGCAGTACTTC. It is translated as CASSEYRTSGQGAYEQYF.